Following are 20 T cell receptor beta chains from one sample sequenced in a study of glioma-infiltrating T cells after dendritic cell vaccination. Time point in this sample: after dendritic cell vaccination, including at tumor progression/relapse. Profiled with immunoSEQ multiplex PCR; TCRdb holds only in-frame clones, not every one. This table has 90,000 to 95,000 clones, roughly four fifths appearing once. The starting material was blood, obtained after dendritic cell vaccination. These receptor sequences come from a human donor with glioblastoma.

The CDR3 DNA follows: TGTGCCATCAGTGAACAGGGGGGACAGAACACTGAAGCTTTCTTT. Amino acid sequence: CAISEQGGQNTEAFF. The chain is built from TRBV10-3 and TRBJ1-1; the match to TRBD1 covers 8 bases. In germline, CDR1 is ENHRY, CDR2 SYGVKD. Trimming cost V 3 bases and J 1 base; bases outside gene matches: 4. This CDR3 contains 15 residues.

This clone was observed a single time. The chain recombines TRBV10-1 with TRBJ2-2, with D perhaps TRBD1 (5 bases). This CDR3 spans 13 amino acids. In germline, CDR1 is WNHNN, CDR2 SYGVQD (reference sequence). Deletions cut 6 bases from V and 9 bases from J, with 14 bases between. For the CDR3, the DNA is TGCGCCAGCAGCGACAGTTTGTCCCGGGAGCTGTTTTTT. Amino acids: CASSDSLSRELFF.

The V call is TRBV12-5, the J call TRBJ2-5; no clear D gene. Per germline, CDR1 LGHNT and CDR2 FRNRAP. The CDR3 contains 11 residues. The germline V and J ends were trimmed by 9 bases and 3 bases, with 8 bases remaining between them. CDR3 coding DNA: TGTGCTAGCTTGCGTGAAGAGACCCAGTACTTC. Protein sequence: CASLREETQYF.

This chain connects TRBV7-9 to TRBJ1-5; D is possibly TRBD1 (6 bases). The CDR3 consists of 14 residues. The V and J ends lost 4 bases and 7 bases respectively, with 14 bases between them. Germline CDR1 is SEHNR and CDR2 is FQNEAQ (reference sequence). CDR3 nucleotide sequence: TGTGCCAGCAGCTCCGAACAGGGATCGCAGCCCCAGCATTTT. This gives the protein CASSSEQGSQPQHF.

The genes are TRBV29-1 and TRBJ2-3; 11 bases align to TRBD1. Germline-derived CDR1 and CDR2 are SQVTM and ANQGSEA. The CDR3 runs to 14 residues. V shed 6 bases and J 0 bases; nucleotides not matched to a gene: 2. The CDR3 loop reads CSVWDRGSTDTQYF. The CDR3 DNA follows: TGCAGCGTCTGGGACAGGGGGAGCACAGATACGCAGTATTTT.

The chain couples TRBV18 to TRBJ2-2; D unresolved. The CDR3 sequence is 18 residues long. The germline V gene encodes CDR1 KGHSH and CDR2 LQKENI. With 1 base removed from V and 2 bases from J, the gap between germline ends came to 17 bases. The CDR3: CASSPLARGYRNTGELFF. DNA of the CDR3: TGTGCCAGCTCACCACTCGCTCGAGGTTACCGCAACACCGGGGAGCTGTTTTTT. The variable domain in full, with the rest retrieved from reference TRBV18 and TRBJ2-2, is NAGVMQNPRHLVRRRGQEARLRCSPMKGHSHVYWYRQLPEEGLKFMVYLQKENIIDESGMPKERFSAEFPKEGPSILRIQQVVRGDSAAYFCASSPLARGYRNTGELFFGEGSRLTVL.

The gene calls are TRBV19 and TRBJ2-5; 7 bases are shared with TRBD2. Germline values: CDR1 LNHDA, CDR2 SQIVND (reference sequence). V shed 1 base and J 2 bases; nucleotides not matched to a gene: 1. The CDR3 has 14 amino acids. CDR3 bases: TGTGCCAGTAGTATAGGGGAGGGGCAAGAGACCCAGTACTTC. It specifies CASSIGEGQETQYF.

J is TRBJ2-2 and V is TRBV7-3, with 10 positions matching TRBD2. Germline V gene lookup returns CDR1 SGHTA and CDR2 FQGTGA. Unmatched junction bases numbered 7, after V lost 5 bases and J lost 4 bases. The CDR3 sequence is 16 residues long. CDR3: CASSPGVAGGTGELFF. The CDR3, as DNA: TGTGCCAGCAGCCCGGGGGTAGCGGGAGGCACCGGGGAGCTGTTTTTT.

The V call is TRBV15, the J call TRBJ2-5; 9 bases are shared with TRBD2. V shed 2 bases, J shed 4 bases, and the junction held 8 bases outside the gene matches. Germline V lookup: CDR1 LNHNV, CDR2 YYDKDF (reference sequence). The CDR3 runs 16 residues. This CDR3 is CATSRRGGGARETQYF. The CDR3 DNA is TGTGCCACCAGCAGAAGGGGCGGGGGGGCTAGAGAGACCCAGTACTTC.

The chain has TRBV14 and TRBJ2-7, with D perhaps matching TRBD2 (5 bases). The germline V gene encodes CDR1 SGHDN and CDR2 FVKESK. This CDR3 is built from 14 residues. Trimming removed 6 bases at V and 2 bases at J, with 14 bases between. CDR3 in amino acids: CASRGDPGTYEQYF. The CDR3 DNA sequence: TGTGCCAGCAGGGGTGACCCGGGAACCTACGAGCAGTACTTC.

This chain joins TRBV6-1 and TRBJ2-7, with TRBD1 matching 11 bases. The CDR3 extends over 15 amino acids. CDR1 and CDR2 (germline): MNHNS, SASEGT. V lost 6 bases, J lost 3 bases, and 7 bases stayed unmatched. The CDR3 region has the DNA TGTGCCAGCAGCTCAAGGGACAGGGGGAACTACGAGCAGTACGTC. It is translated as CASSSRDRGNYEQYV.

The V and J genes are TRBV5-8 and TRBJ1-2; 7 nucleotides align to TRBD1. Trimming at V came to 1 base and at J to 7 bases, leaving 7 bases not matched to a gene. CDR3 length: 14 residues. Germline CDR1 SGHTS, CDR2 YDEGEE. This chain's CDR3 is CASSLYRGLGGYTF. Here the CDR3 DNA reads TGTGCCAGCAGCTTGTACAGGGGACTGGGTGGCTACACCTTC.

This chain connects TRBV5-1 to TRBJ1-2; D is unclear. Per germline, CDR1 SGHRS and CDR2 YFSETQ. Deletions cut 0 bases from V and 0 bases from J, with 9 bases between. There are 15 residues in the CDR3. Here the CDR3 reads CASSLEAGTNYGYTF. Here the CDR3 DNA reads TGCGCCAGCAGCTTGGAGGCAGGAACTAACTATGGCTACACCTTC.

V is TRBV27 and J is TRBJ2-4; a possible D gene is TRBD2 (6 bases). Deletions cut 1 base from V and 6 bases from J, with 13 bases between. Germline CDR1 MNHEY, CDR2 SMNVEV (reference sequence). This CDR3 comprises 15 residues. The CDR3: CASSLFGGDGNIQYF. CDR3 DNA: TGTGCCAGCAGTTTATTTGGCGGGGATGGAAACATTCAGTACTTC.

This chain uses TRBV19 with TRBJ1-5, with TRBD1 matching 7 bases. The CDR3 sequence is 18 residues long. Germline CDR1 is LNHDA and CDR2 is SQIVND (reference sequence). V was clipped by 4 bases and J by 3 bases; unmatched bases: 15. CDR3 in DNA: TGTGCCAGTAGTAAGGGGACAGCGATCTCTAAATTCAATCAGCCCCAGCATTTT. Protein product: CASSKGTAISKFNQPQHF.

The CDR3 sequence: CASQTAKGGDRYF. In DNA, the CDR3 is TGTGCCAGTCAGACCGCTAAGGGGGGGGATCGGTACTTC. V is TRBV19 and J is TRBJ2-7; tentatively, D is TRBD2 (7 bases). The germline V and J ends were trimmed by 8 bases and 12 bases, with 23 bases remaining between them. Germline loops: CDR1 LNHDA, CDR2 SQIVND (reference sequence). The CDR3 runs to 13 residues.

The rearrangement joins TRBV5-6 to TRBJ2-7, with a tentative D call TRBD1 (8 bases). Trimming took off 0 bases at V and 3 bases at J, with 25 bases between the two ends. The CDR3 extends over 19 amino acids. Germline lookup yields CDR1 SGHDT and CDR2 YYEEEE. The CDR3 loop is CASSLASGGRVAGNYEQYV. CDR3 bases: TGTGCCAGCAGCTTGGCGTCAGGGGGCCGGGTAGCGGGCAACTACGAGCAGTACGTC.

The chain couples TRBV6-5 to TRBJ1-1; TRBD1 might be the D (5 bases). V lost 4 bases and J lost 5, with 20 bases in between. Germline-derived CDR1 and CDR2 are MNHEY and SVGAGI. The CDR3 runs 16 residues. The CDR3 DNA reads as TGTGCCAGCAGTTCCGAACGGCAGGGTCTAGCGACTGAAGCTTTCTTT. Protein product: CASSSERQGLATEAFF.

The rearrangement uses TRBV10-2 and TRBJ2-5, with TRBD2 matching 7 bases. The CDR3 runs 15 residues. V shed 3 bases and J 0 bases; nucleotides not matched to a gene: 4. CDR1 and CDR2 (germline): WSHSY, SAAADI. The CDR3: CASSDGGGHQETQYF. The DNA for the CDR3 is TGCGCCAGCAGTGACGGGGGAGGGCACCAAGAGACCCAGTACTTC.

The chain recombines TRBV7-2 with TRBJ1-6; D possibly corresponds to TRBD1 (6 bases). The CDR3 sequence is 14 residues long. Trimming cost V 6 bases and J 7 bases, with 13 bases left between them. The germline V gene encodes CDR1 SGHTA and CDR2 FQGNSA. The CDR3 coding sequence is TGTGCCAGCAGGAAGGGGGGGAAGAATTCACCCCTCCACTTT. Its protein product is CASRKGGKNSPLHF. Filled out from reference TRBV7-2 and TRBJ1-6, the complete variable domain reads GAGVSQSPSNKVTEKGKDVELRCDPISGHTALYWYRQSLGQGLEFLIYFQGNSAPDKSGLPSDRFSAERTGGSVSTLTIQRTQQEDSAVYLCASRKGGKNSPLHFGNGTRLTVT.